The T cell receptor (beta chain) under discussion was sequenced for a study of blood T cell repertoires in COVID-19. Study overall: Both acute and convalescent COVID-19 samples were obtained from the United States, Italy and Spain. From T cells, B-cell-depleted T cells, or PBMCs came the material, which was cDNA or gDNA.

Study processing details: Estimates of nucleated cell counts were drawn from the amplification of reference gene primers. TCRdb's copy holds only in-frame clones and misses some; the assay was immunoSEQ multiplex PCR. V and J calls and clone size are as listed in that table; D and trimming were resolved from the DNA. The table lists over 150,000 clones, roughly 84% of them singletons. V was clipped by 4 bases and J by 5 bases, with 12 bases between them. CDR1 SQVTM and CDR2 ANQGSEA come from the germline V gene. CDR3 length: 13 residues. This sequence originates from a woman of 80 years or more with active or convalescent COVID-19. The sequencing sample was made of peripheral blood. J is TRBJ2-1 and V is TRBV29-1, with a tentative D call TRBD2 (5 bases). CDR3 DNA: TGCAGCGTTGCCCCGACTAATCACAATGAGCAGTTCTTC. Its translation is CSVAPTNHNEQFF.